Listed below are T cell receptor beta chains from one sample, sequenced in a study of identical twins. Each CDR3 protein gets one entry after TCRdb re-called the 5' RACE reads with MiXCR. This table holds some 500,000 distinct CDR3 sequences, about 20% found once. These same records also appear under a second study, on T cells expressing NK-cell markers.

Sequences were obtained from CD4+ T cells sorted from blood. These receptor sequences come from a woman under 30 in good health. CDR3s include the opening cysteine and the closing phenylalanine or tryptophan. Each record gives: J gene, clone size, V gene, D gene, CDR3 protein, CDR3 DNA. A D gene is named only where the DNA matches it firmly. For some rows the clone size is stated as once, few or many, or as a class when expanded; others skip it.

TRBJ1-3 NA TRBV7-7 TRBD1 CASSPDRGPGNTIYF TGTGCCAGCAGCCCCGACAGGGGGCCTGGAAACACCATATATTTT
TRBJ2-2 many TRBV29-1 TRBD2 CSGKLAGFGTGELFF TGCAGCGGTAAATTAGCGGGATTCGGGACCGGGGAGCTGTTTTTT
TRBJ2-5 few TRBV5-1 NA CASSPMTDQETQYF TGCGCCAGCAGCCCAATGACAGACCAAGAGACCCAGTACTTC
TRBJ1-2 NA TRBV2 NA CASSSDRYGYTF TGTGCCAGCAGTTCGGACAGATATGGCTACACCTTC
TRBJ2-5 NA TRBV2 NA CAGRSSQETQYF TGTGCCGGGAGGTCATCTCAAGAGACCCAGTACTTC
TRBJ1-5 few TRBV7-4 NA CASSYYGGRGGWGPQHF TGTGCCAGCAGCTACTACGGGGGAAGAGGAGGTTGGGGGCCCCAGCATTTT
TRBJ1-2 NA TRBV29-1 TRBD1 CSVYGTGGRFLDGYTF TGCAGCGTTTACGGGACAGGAGGGAGGTTCCTCGATGGCTACACCTTC
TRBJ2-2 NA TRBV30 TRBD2 CAWRGGSLHTGELFF TGTGCCTGGAGAGGCGGGAGTCTCCACACCGGGGAGCTGTTTTTT
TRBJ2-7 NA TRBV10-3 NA CAVAGTYSYEQYF TGTGCCGTCGCCGGGACTTACTCCTACGAGCAGTACTTC
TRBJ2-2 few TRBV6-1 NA CASNPGTPNTGELFF TGTGCCAGCAACCCCGGGACTCCGAACACCGGGGAGCTGTTTTTT
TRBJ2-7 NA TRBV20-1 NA CSARGRDYEQYF TGCAGTGCTAGAGGTCGGGACTACGAGCAGTACTTC
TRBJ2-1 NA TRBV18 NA CASSPMYEQFF TGTGCCAGCTCACCTATGTATGAGCAGTTCTTC
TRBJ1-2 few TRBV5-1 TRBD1 CASSLRRGTEFGYTF TGCGCCAGCAGCTTGAGAAGGGGGACAGAGTTTGGCTACACCTTC
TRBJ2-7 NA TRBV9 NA CASSVGSGRTPYEQYF TGTGCCAGCAGCGTAGGTTCGGGCAGGACCCCCTACGAGCAGTACTTC
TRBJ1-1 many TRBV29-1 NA CSATGRKNTEAFF TGCAGCGCCACGGGAAGGAAGAACACTGAAGCTTTCTTT
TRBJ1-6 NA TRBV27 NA CASSFKGGNSPLHF TGTGCCAGCAGTTTTAAGGGGGGTAATTCACCCCTCCACTTT
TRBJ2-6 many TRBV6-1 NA CASTQTSPFSGANVLTF TGTGCCAGCACCCAGACGTCACCCTTCTCTGGGGCCAACGTCCTGACTTTC
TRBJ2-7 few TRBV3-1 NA CASSQGGREQYF TGTGCCAGCAGCCAAGGAGGCCGCGAGCAGTACTTC
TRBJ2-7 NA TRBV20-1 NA CSARDGRYEQYF TGCAGTGCTAGAGATGGACGGTACGAGCAGTACTTC
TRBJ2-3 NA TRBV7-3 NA CASSPMGAGTDTQYF TGTGCCAGCAGCCCCATGGGGGCCGGCACAGATACGCAGTATTTT
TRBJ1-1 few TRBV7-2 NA CASSLESGEAFF TGTGCCAGCAGCTTAGAATCAGGGGAAGCTTTCTTT
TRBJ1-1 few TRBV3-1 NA CASSLGHQNTEAFF TGTGCCAGCAGCCTTGGACACCAGAACACTGAAGCTTTCTTT
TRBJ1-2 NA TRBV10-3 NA CAISDKDYGYTF TGTGCCATCAGTGATAAGGACTATGGCTACACCTTC
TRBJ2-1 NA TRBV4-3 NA CASSQELTYEQFF TGCGCCAGCAGCCAGGAGCTTACATACGAGCAGTTCTTC
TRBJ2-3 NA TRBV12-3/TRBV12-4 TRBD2 CASSHLTSGPTDTQYF TGTGCCAGCAGTCACCTTACTAGCGGCCCCACAGATACGCAGTATTTT
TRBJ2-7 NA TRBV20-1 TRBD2 CSARGLAGGSEQYF TGCAGTGCTAGAGGACTAGCGGGAGGTAGCGAGCAGTACTTC
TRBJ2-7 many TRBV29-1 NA CSVEGGATYEQYF TGCAGCGTTGAAGGGGGCGCGACCTACGAGCAGTACTTC
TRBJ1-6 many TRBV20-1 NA CSARDPQQGQSYNSPLHF TGCAGTGCTAGAGATCCCCAGCAGGGACAAAGTTATAATTCACCCCTCCACTTT
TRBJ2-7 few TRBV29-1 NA CSVLTRRDTRIHEQYF TGCAGCGTCCTCACCCGCCGGGACACCCGAATCCACGAGCAGTACTTC
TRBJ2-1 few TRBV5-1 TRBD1 CASSQGQGWDEQFF TGCGCCAGCAGCCAGGGACAGGGGTGGGATGAGCAGTTCTTC
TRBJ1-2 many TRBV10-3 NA CAITKDTEGGYTF TGTGCCATCACCAAGGACACAGAGGGGGGCTACACCTTC
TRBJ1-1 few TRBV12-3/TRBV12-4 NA CASSTSSGGDTEAFF TGTGCCAGCAGTACGTCTTCAGGAGGGGACACTGAAGCTTTCTTT
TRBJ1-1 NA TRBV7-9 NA CASSYLESVGAEAFF TGTGCCAGCAGCTACTTAGAATCGGTTGGGGCTGAAGCTTTCTTT
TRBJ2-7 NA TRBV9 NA CASSVKGSSYEQYF TGTGCCAGCAGCGTAAAGGGGTCTAGTTACGAGCAGTACTTC
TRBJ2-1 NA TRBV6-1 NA CASSRPGSEQFF TGTGCCAGCAGTAGACCAGGGAGTGAGCAGTTCTTC
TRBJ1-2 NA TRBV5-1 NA CASSQTQGYGYTF TGCGCCAGCAGCCAGACACAGGGCTATGGCTACACCTTC
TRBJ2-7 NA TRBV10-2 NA CASSEVAGRYEQYF TGCGCCAGCAGTGAGGTTGCGGGGCGTTACGAGCAGTACTTC
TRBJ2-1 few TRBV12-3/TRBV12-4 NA CASSFPLTKYNEQFF TGTGCCAGCAGTTTCCCTCTAACTAAATACAATGAGCAGTTCTTC
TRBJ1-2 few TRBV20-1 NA CSARTPGIKVYGYTF TGCAGTGCGAGAACACCGGGTATCAAGGTATATGGCTACACCTTC
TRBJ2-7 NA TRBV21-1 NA CASSDRVTDF TGTGCCAGCAGCGACAGGGTTACGGACTTC
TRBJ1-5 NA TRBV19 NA CASSMRPEPGNQPQHF TGTGCCAGTAGTATGCGTCCCGAACCGGGCAATCAGCCCCAGCATTTT
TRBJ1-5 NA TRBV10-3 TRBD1 CAISEGTGNGQPQHF TGTGCCATCAGTGAGGGGACAGGAAACGGTCAGCCCCAGCATTTT
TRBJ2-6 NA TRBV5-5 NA CASSPGGAGANVLTF TGTGCCAGCAGCCCTGGAGGGGCTGGGGCCAACGTCCTGACTTTC
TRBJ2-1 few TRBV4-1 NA CASSLQPGRNEQFF TGCGCCAGCAGCCTCCAACCTGGCCGCAATGAGCAGTTCTTC
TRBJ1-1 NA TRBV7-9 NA CASSLHDGRGTEAFF TGTGCCAGCAGCTTACATGACGGAAGAGGGACTGAAGCTTTCTTT
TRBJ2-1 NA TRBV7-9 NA CASSLRNAYNEQFF TGTGCCAGCAGCCTTAGGAACGCCTACAATGAGCAGTTCTTC
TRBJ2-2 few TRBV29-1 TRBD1 CSVEDRQGRGTGELFF TGCAGCGTTGAAGATCGACAGGGTCGTGGCACCGGGGAGCTGTTTTTT
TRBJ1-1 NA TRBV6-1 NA CASSPGTGTREAFF TGTGCCAGCAGCCCCGGGACGGGGACTAGGGAAGCTTTCTTT